This T cell receptor (beta chain) appears in the sequencing data of a study of siplizumab effects on memory and regulatory T cells. The CDR3 sequence is 14 residues long. Germline V lookup: CDR1 MDHEN, CDR2 SYDVKM. Unmatched junction bases numbered 9, after V lost 7 bases and J lost 4 bases. The data were produced by immunoSEQ multiplex PCR, yet TCRdb's version contains in-frame clones alone and is incomplete. The table includes approximately 100,000 clones, over 85% detected once. V and J are TRBV28 and TRBJ1-2, with 7 bases that match TRBD1. This receptor was obtained from a human donor in good health. Sequenced: non-Treg CD4+ T cells sorted from blood. CDR3 residues: CASTFGTVLYGYTF. Written as DNA, the CDR3 is TGTGCCAGCACCTTCGGGACAGTCCTCTATGGCTACACCTTC.